Listed here are 23 T cell receptor beta chains from one sample, sequenced in a study of early T cells in non-severe SARS-CoV-2 infection. MiXCR, applied by TCRdb to the 5' RACE reads, yields one record per CDR3 protein. The table records some 52,000 distinct CDR3 sequences, roughly 8% of them present only once. The source material was whole blood. The receptors were sampled from an adult who was a healthcare worker with PCR-confirmed SARS-CoV-2 infection or an uninfected control (not recorded which).

This clonotype was detected many times. J is TRBJ1-2 and V is TRBV20-1; D is possibly TRBD1 (6 bases). This CDR3 is built from 13 residues. The germline gives CDR1 DFQATT, CDR2 SNEGSKA (reference sequence). V lost 3 bases, J lost 4 bases, and 12 bases lay in between. As DNA, the CDR3 is TGCAGTGCTAGCACGGTGACAGGCTATGGCTACACCTTC. This codes for CSASTVTGYGYTF.

This clonotype has at least ten counts. The V call is TRBV9, the J call TRBJ2-7; a possible D gene is TRBD2 (6 bases). V lost 2 bases, J lost 1 base, and 16 bases lay in between. This CDR3 is 16 amino acids long. In germline, CDR1 is SGDLS, CDR2 YYNGEE. The CDR3 DNA sequence: TGTGCCAGCAGCGTGACCTCCGGGACTCCATCCTACGAGCAGTACTTC. Translated: CASSVTSGTPSYEQYF.

This clonotype occurred a few times. V and J are TRBV13 and TRBJ1-1; a weak D match, TRBD1 (5 bases). CDR3 length equals 15 residues. V was cut by 5 bases and J by 0 bases, with 13 bases left in between. The V gene's germline CDR1 is PRHDT and CDR2 FYEKMQ (reference sequence). This CDR3 is CASSGTREMNTEAFF. CDR3 DNA sequence: TGTGCCAGCAGCGGAACCAGGGAGATGAACACTGAAGCTTTCTTT.

This clonotype has just a few counts. The chain combines TRBV5-1 with TRBJ2-7, with TRBD1 identical over 8 bases. Germline V gives CDR1 SGHRS, CDR2 YFSETQ. CDR3 length: 14 amino acids. After removal of 1 base from V and 2 bases from J, the junction contained 2 bases not matched to a gene. Here the CDR3 reads CASSLQGATYEQYF. For the CDR3, the DNA is TGCGCCAGCAGCTTGCAGGGGGCGACCTACGAGCAGTACTTC. The full variable domain, rest sourced from reference TRBV5-1 and TRBJ2-7, is KAGVTQTPRYLIKTRGQQVTLSCSPISGHRSVSWYQQTPGQGLQFLFEYFSETQRNKGNFPGRFSGRQFSNSRSEMNVSTLELGDSALYLCASSLQGATYEQYFGPGTRLTVT.

This clonotype was found many times. This chain uses TRBV4-3 with TRBJ2-6; a weak D match, TRBD2 (5 bases). In germline, CDR1 is LGHNA, CDR2 YSLEER. V lost 5 bases to trimming and J lost 1 base, with 24 bases between them. The CDR3 length is 20 residues. The CDR3 region is CASSKVGDFFGTSGANVLTF. DNA for the CDR3: TGCGCCAGCAGCAAAGTCGGGGATTTTTTTGGCACTTCTGGGGCCAACGTCCTGACTTTC.

The rearrangement uses TRBV20-1 and TRBJ2-3; 7 bases are shared with TRBD2. Germline V gene data show CDR1 as DFQATT and CDR2 as SNEGSKA (reference sequence). The CDR3 sequence is 15 residues long. This CDR3 is CSGGSPRAGTDTQYF. Here the CDR3 DNA reads TGCAGCGGGGGGTCCCCAAGAGCAGGCACAGATACGCAGTATTTT.

The gene calls are TRBV6-2 or TRBV6-3 and TRBJ1-1, with 7 bases identical to TRBD1. In germline, CDR1 is MNHEY, CDR2 SVGEGT. The CDR3 spans 13 residues. V gave up 2 bases and J gave up 4 bases; unmatched junction bases: 1. CDR3 sequence reads: CASSYAGGTEAFF. The CDR3 coding sequence is TGTGCCAGCAGTTACGCAGGGGGCACTGAAGCTTTCTTT.

This sequence joins TRBV14 and TRBJ2-5; a possible D gene is TRBD1 (5 bases). Germline V gene sequence: CDR1 SGHDN, CDR2 FVKESK. Between the trimmed V and J ends, which lost 4 bases and 6 bases, there was a span of 12 bases. The CDR3 consists of 13 residues. The chain's CDR3 is CASSPNRGKTQYF. CDR3 in DNA: TGTGCCAGCAGCCCCAATAGGGGTAAGACCCAGTACTTC.

The V and J genes are TRBV6-5 and TRBJ2-3, with a possible D match to TRBD1 (6 bases). V lost 5 bases to trimming and J lost 1 base, with 7 bases between them. CDR1 and CDR2 from the germline V gene are MNHEY and SVGAGI. This CDR3 has 13 amino acids. DNA for the CDR3: TGTGCCAGCAGTCGACAGGGCACAGATACGCAGTATTTT. Translation gives CASSRQGTDTQYF.

By proportion, this clonotype is medium-sized. The rearrangement joins TRBV29-1 to TRBJ1-2; D is unresolved. Germline V CDR1 and CDR2: SQVTM, ANQGSEA. The V end was cut by 6 bases, the J end by 5 bases, with 13 bases between. The CDR3 sequence is 12 residues long. The CDR3, as DNA: TGCAGCGTAGCGGCCGAGCCATATGGCTACACCTTC. Amino acid sequence: CSVAAEPYGYTF.

In its sample, this clonotype was seen many times. The V and J genes are TRBV24-1 and TRBJ2-1; maybe TRBD1 (6 bases). Germline V gives CDR1 KGHDR, CDR2 SFDVKD. Trimming stripped 5 bases from V and 4 bases from J, with 23 bases between. This CDR3 has 18 residues. The CDR3 reads CATSGRRVDRSQYNEQFF. For the CDR3, the DNA is TGTGCCACCAGTGGCCGACGGGTTGACAGGAGCCAGTACAATGAGCAGTTCTTC.

The table lists this clonotype with many counts. V and J are TRBV11-3 and TRBJ2-2; TRBD1 matches 8 bases. The germline gives CDR1 SGHNT, CDR2 YENEEA. The junction had 9 bases not matched to a gene; V was cut back by 2 bases and J by 7 bases. The CDR3 loop spans 16 amino acids. The CDR3 coding sequence is TGTGCCAGCAGCTTATCGACGACAGGGGCCCACGGGGAGCTGTTTTTT. This encodes CASSLSTTGAHGELFF.

This clonotype showed up just a few times. V is TRBV27 and J is TRBJ2-1; no clear D gene. The CDR3 runs 13 residues. Germline CDR1 is MNHEY and CDR2 is SMNVEV (reference sequence). V lost 3 bases and J 5 bases, leaving 8 bases between the germline ends. CDR3 DNA sequence: TGTGCCAGCAGTTTTATCGGAGACAATGAGCAGTTCTTC. Protein: CASSFIGDNEQFF.

This chain connects TRBV25-1 to TRBJ2-7; no clear D. Trimming shortened V by 6 bases and J by 2 bases, and 5 bases separated the two germline ends. Germline CDR1 and CDR2: MGHDK and SYGVNS. This CDR3 spans 11 amino acids. CDR3 coding DNA: TGTGCCAGCAGCGTAACCTACGAGCAGTACTTC. This codes for CASSVTYEQYF.

The J gene is TRBJ1-6, the V gene TRBV12-5, with D maybe TRBD1 (6 bases). Germline CDR1 reads LGHNT; CDR2 reads FRNRAP. The CDR3 contains 14 residues. Deletions cut 4 bases from V and 5 bases from J, with 9 bases between. The CDR3 is CASGSGQNNSPLHF. In DNA form, the CDR3 reads TGTGCTAGTGGTTCCGGACAGAATAATTCACCCCTCCACTTT.

This clonotype appeared many times. The rearrangement uses TRBV7-9 and TRBJ2-7, with 9 bases identical to TRBD1. Per the germline V gene, CDR1 is SEHNR and CDR2 is FQNEAQ (reference sequence). The CDR3 runs 14 residues. The J segment lost 3 bases and the V segment lost 5 bases, leaving 5 bases of the junction unmatched. The CDR3 sequence: CASSPWGQGYEQYF. The DNA of the CDR3 is TGTGCCAGCAGCCCATGGGGACAGGGCTACGAGCAGTACTTC.

V is TRBV27 and J is TRBJ1-6; D gene uncertain. Looked up from germline, CDR1 is MNHEY and CDR2 is SMNVEV (reference sequence). CDR3 length: 12 residues. The V end lost 1 base, the J end lost 5 bases, and 0 bases lay between the germline ends. The CDR3 DNA reads TGTGCCAGCAGTTTATATAATTCACCCCTCCACTTT. It codes for CASSLYNSPLHF.

This clonotype was counted at least ten times. The chain joins TRBV6-1 to TRBJ2-7; the match to TRBD2 covers 15 bases. CDR1 is MNHNS, CDR2 SASEGT, per germline. Losses at the gene ends were 8 bases for V and 4 bases for J; bases not matched to a gene: 3. The CDR3 runs 14 residues. Written as DNA, the CDR3 is TGTGCCAGCGGACTAGCGGGGGGGCCATACGAGCAGTACTTC. It is translated as CASGLAGGPYEQYF.

This clonotype has ten or more counts. The chain links TRBV7-2 to TRBJ2-2, with D possibly matching TRBD2 (5 bases). The CDR3 has 14 amino acids. Trimming removed 5 bases at V and 5 bases at J, with 12 bases between. CDR1 and CDR2 (germline): SGHTA, FQGNSA. CDR3 residues: CASSPLIATGELFF. The CDR3 coding sequence is TGTGCCAGCAGCCCCTTAATAGCGACCGGGGAGCTGTTTTTT.

Many counts were recorded for this clonotype. This chain joins TRBV7-2 and TRBJ2-2, with 7 bases identical to TRBD2. Germline V gives CDR1 SGHTA, CDR2 FQGNSA. The V gene end was trimmed by 6 bases and the J gene end by 6 bases; junction bases not matched to a gene: 13. The CDR3 totals 16 residues. CDR3 bases: TGTGCCAGCAGAACGGGTGGGAGGGCGAGCTCCGGGGAGCTGTTTTTT. Protein product: CASRTGGRASSGELFF.

At least ten counts were recorded for this clonotype. The genes are TRBV24-1 and TRBJ2-1; D is unresolved. Deletions cut 2 bases from V and 8 bases from J, with 9 bases between. Germline assignment: CDR1 KGHDR and CDR2 SFDVKD. The CDR3 totals 13 residues. Here the CDR3 reads CATSDSPGYEQFF. The CDR3 bases are TGTGCCACCAGTGATTCACCCGGGTATGAGCAGTTCTTC.

This clonotype was seen many times. The chain couples TRBV6-2 or TRBV6-3 to TRBJ1-5; D is unclear. CDR3 length: 14 residues. The germline V gene has CDR1 MNHEY and CDR2 SVGEGT. Trimming left V 2 bases short and J 3 bases short, with 8 bases between. CDR3 DNA sequence: TGTGCCAGCAGTTACCCGGCAGTCAATCAGCCCCAGCATTTT. Translated: CASSYPAVNQPQHF.

The rearrangement uses TRBV19 and TRBJ2-3, with D tentatively TRBD1 or TRBD2 (6 bases each). The CDR3 runs to 17 residues. V lost 6 bases to trimming and J lost 1 base, with 20 bases between them. CDR1 LNHDA and CDR2 SQIVND come from the germline V gene (reference sequence). The CDR3: CASRWRVAAGGTDTQYF. The CDR3 DNA is TGTGCCAGTAGATGGAGGGTAGCGGCAGGGGGCACAGATACGCAGTATTTT.